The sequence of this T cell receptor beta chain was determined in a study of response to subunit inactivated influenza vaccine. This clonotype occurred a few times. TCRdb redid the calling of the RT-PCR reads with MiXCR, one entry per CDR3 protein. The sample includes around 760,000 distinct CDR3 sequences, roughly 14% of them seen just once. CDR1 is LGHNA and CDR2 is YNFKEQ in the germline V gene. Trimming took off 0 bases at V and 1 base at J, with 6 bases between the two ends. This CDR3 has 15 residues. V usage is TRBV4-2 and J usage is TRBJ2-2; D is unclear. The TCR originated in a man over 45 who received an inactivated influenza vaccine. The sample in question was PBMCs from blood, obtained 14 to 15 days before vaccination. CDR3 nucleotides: TGTGCCAGCAGCCAAGATGCCATGAACACCGGGGAGCTGTTTTTT. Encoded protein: CASSQDAMNTGELFF.